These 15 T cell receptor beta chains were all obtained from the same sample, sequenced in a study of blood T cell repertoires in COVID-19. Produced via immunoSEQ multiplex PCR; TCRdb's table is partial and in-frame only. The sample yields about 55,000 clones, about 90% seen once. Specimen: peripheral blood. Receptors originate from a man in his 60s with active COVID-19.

The CDR3 loop is CASSLSLAGVIGELFF. CDR3 bases: TGTGCCAGCAGCTTGTCCCTAGCGGGAGTAATCGGGGAGCTGTTTTTT. J is TRBJ2-2 and V is TRBV5-6, with 10 bases lining up with TRBD2. Trimming removed 1 base from V and 7 bases from J; junction bases left unmatched: 7. Germline values: CDR1 SGHDT, CDR2 YYEEEE. CDR3 length equals 16 residues.

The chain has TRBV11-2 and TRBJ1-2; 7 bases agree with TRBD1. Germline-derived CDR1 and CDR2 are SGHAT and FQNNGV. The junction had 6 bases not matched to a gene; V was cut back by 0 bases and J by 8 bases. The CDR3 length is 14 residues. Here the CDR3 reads CASSLDGGGGGYTF. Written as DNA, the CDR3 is TGTGCCAGCAGCTTAGATGGAGGGGGCGGGGGCTACACCTTC.

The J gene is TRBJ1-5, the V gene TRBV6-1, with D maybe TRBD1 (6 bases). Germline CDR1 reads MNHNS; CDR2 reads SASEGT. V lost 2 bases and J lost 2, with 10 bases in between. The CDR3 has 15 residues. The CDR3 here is CASSENEGGNQPQHF. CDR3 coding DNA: TGTGCCAGCAGTGAAAACGAGGGGGGCAATCAGCCCCAGCATTTT.

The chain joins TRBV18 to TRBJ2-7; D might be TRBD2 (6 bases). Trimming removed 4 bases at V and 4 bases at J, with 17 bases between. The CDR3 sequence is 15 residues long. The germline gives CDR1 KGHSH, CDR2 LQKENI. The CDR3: CASSLSRDFPYEQYF. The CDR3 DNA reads TGTGCCAGCTCACTTTCCCGGGACTTCCCATACGAGCAGTACTTC.

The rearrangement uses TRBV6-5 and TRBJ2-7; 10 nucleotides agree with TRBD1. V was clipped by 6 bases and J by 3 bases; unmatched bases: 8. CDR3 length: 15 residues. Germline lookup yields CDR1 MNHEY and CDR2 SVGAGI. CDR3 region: CASRAPGTGDYEQYF. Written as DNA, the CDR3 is TGTGCCAGCAGAGCGCCCGGGACAGGGGACTACGAGCAGTACTTC.

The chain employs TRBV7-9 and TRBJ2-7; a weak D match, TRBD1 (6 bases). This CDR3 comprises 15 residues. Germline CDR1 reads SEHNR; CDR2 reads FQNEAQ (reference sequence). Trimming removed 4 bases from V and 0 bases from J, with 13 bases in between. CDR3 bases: TGTGCCAGCAGCTATCGACAGGCCAACTCCTACGAGCAGTACTTC. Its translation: CASSYRQANSYEQYF.

CDR3 in amino acids: CASSLRGQAPEAFF. For the CDR3, the DNA is TGTGCCAGCAGTTTAAGGGGGCAGGCCCCAGAAGCTTTCTTT. J is TRBJ1-1 and V is TRBV27; 7 nucleotides match TRBD1. The CDR3 extends over 14 amino acids. Germline-derived CDR1 and CDR2 are MNHEY and SMNVEV (reference sequence). The V and J ends lost 2 bases and 8 bases, in that order; junction bases with no gene match: 8.

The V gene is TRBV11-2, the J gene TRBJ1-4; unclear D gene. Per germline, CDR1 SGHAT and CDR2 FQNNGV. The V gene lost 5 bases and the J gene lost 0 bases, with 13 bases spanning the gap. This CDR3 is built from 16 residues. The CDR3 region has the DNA TGTGCCAGCAGCCCAAGAATCGACACAACTAATGAAAAACTGTTTTTT. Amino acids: CASSPRIDTTNEKLFF.

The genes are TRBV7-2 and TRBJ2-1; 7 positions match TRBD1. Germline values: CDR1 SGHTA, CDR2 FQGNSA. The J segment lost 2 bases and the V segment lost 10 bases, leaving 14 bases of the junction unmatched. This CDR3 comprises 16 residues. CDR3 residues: CAISPRDRQPYNEQFF. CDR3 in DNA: TGTGCCATTTCCCCCCGGGACAGACAACCCTACAATGAGCAGTTCTTC. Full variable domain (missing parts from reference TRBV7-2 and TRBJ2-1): GAGVSQSPSNKVTEKGKDVELRCDPISGHTALYWYRQSLGQGLEFLIYFQGNSAPDKSGLPSDRFSAERTGGSVSTLTIQRTQQEDSAVYLCAISPRDRQPYNEQFFGPGTRLTVL.

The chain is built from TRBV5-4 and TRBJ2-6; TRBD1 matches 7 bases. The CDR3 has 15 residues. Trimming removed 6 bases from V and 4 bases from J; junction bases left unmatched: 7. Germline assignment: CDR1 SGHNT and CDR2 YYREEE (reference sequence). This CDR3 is CASNPTGTGANVLTF. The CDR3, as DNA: TGTGCCAGCAATCCGACAGGGACCGGGGCCAACGTCCTGACTTTC. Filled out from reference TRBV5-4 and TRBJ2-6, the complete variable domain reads ETGVTQSPTHLIKTRGQQVTLRCSSQSGHNTVSWYQQALGQGPQFIFQYYREEENGRGNFPPRFSGLQFPNYSSELNVNALELDDSALYLCASNPTGTGANVLTFGAGSRLTVL.

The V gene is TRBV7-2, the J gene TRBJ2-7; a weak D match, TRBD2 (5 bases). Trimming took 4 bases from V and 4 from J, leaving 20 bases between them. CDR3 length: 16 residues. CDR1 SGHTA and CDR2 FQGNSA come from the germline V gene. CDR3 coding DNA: TGTGCCAGCAGCTCTATACGGGTGGGAGATATGTACGAGCAGTACTTC. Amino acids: CASSSIRVGDMYEQYF.

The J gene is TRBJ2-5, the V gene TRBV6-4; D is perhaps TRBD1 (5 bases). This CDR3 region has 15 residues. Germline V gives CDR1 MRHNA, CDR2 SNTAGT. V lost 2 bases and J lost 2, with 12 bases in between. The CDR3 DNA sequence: TGTGCCAGCAGTGACCGAGGACACCCTCAAGAGACCCAGTACTTC. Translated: CASSDRGHPQETQYF.

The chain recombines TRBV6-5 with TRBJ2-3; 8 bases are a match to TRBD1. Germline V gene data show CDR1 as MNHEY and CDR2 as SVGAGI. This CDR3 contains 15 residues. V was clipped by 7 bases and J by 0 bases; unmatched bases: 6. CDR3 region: CASTPGGGSTDTQYF. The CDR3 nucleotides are TGTGCCAGCACGCCAGGGGGCGGAAGCACAGATACGCAGTATTTT.

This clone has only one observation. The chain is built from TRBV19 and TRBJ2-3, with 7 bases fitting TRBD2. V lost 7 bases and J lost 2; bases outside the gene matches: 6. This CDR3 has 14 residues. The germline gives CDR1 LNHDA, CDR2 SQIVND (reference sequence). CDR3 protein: CASTGGGPTDTQYF. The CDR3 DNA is TGTGCCAGTACCGGGGGAGGGCCCACAGATACGCAGTATTTT. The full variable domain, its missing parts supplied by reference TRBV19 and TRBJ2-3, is DGGITQSPKYLFRKEGQNVTLSCEQNLNHDAMYWYRQDPGQGLRLIYYSQIVNDFQKGDIAEGYSVSREKKESFPLTVTSAQKNPTAFYLCASTGGGPTDTQYFGPGTRLTVL.

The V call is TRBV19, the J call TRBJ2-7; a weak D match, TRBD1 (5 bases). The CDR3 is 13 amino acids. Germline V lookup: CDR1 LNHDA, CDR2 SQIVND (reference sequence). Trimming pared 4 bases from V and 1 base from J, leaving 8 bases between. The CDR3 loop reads CASSSQGSYEQYF. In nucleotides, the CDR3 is TGTGCCAGTAGTAGTCAGGGATCCTACGAGCAGTACTTC.